These T cell receptor beta chains were read from a single sample in a study of blood T cells in healthy people across ages. Each CDR3 protein is one row after TCRdb ran MiXCR on the 5' RACE reads. The sample shows hundreds of thousands of distinct CDR3 sequences, roughly 44% of them seen only once. The sequenced sample was blood. These receptors were obtained from a man in his 60s in good health. Each CDR3 is given with its conserved first and last residue. The D gene is left open where the match is weak. Only part of the rows carry a size: once, few, many, or a class if the clone is expanded.

j_call	clone_size	d_call	v_call	cdr3_nt	cdr3_aa
TRBJ1-2	-	-	TRBV7-2	TGTGCCAAAAATGACGGGGCTTATGGCTACACCTTC	CAKNDGAYGYTF
TRBJ2-1	-	TRBD2	TRBV20-1	TGCAGTGCTAGGTCAAGCGGGGGGTCCTACAATGAGCAGTTCTTC	CSARSSGGSYNEQFF
TRBJ2-2	few	TRBD2	TRBV20-1	TGCAGTGCTAGAATCCGCCGGGGAGGGGACACCGGGGAGCTGTTTTTT	CSARIRRGGDTGELFF
TRBJ2-5	-	TRBD2	TRBV3-1	TGTGCCAGCAGCCAAACGACTAGCGGGGCGAAAAGGGAGGCCCAGTACTTC	CASSQTTSGAKREAQYF
TRBJ2-1	-	-	TRBV11-2	TGTGCCAGCAGCTTAGGGAACCGACTGGAGTCAAAGCAGTTCTTC	CASSLGNRLESKQFF
TRBJ2-6	few	TRBD1	TRBV18	TGTGCCAGCTCACTCTTGGGGACAGGGGGCTCCAACGTCCTGACTTTC	CASSLLGTGGSNVLTF
TRBJ2-7	-	-	TRBV4-2	TGTGCCAGCAGCCAAGATCGGGTGGACTACGAGCAGTACTTC	CASSQDRVDYEQYF
TRBJ1-1	-	-	TRBV6-5	TGTGCCAGCAGTTACTCGATAGAGGCAGGGTATTACTCTGAAGCTTTCTTT	CASSYSIEAGYYSEAFF
TRBJ2-7	-	-	TRBV20-1	TGCAGTGCTAGTTCGGTTTCCTACGAGCAGTACTTC	CSASSVSYEQYF
TRBJ1-1	-	TRBD1	TRBV12-5	TGTGCTAGTGGTTTGGTTGTGGGACAGGGGGACACTGAAGCTTTCTTT	CASGLVVGQGDTEAFF
TRBJ1-4	-	TRBD1	TRBV12-3/TRBV12-4	TGTGCCAGCAGTCAGAAGACAGGGGGCCCTGAAAAACTGTTTTTT	CASSQKTGGPEKLFF
TRBJ2-3	few	TRBD2	TRBV12-3/TRBV12-4	TGTGCCAGCAGTCCGCCGGGACTAGCGGGGGGCCAGGCGCAGTATTTT	CASSPPGLAGGQAQYF
TRBJ2-1	few	TRBD2	TRBV30	TGTGCCTGGAGAGGGACTAGCTTTCGCAATGAGCAGTTCTTC	CAWRGTSFRNEQFF
TRBJ2-5	few	TRBD2	TRBV7-9	TGTGCCAGCAGCATCCGTCTTGTAGCTAGCGGGGGACAAGAGACCCAGTACTTC	CASSIRLVASGGQETQYF
TRBJ1-4	-	-	TRBV12-3/TRBV12-4	TGTGCCAGCAGTTTAGGGACAACCGGTGAAAAACTGTTTTTT	CASSLGTTGEKLFF
TRBJ2-1	-	TRBD2	TRBV4-2	TGTGCCAGCAGCCAAGATCAAGCGGGGGATCGGAATGAGCAGTTCTTC	CASSQDQAGDRNEQFF
TRBJ1-4	-	TRBD1	TRBV18	TGTGCCAGCTCACCAAGAGGACAGGGTGCAACTAATGAAAAACTGTTTTTT	CASSPRGQGATNEKLFF
TRBJ1-6	-	-	TRBV27	TGTGCCAGCAGTTTGTCTGGTAGGGTAAATTCACCCCTCCACTTT	CASSLSGRVNSPLHF
TRBJ2-7	-	-	TRBV20-1	TGCAGTGCTATCAGCGGACAGTTCCCCTCCGAGCAGTACTTC	CSAISGQFPSEQYF
TRBJ1-1	-	TRBD1	TRBV20-1	TGCAGTGCTAGAGATCTGAGGGGGCTTACTGAAGCTTTCTTT	CSARDLRGLTEAFF
TRBJ1-4	-	-	TRBV12-3/TRBV12-4	TGTGCCAGCAGGGAGAGAGGGGTCAAACTGTTTTTT	CASRERGVKLFF
TRBJ2-1	few	TRBD1	TRBV6-2/TRBV6-3	TGTGCCAGCAGTTACTCCCCAGGGGGCCTTGAGCAGTTCTTC	CASSYSPGGLEQFF
TRBJ1-2	-	TRBD1	TRBV3-1	TGTGCCGGCAGCTACAGGGACAGGGACTATGGCTACACCTTC	CAGSYRDRDYGYTF
TRBJ2-7	-	-	TRBV7-2	TGTGCCAGCAGCTCAACCGATTACTCCTACGAGCAGTACTTC	CASSSTDYSYEQYF
TRBJ2-3	-	TRBD1	TRBV5-1	TGCGCCACAGGACAGGGGCCCAACACAGATACGCAGTATTTT	CATGQGPNTDTQYF
TRBJ1-2	-	-	TRBV21-1	TGTGCCAGCAGCAAGTGGGGGCTGACAGTCTATGGCTACACCTTC	CASSKWGLTVYGYTF
TRBJ1-5	-	TRBD1	TRBV7-2	TGTGCCAACAGCTCCCGGACAGGGGGCAGCCAGCCCCAGCATTTT	CANSSRTGGSQPQHF
TRBJ2-7	many	TRBD1	TRBV6-2/TRBV6-3	TGTGCCAGCAGCTACGGGACAGGGAATTACGAGCAGTACTTC	CASSYGTGNYEQYF
TRBJ2-3	few	-	TRBV6-2/TRBV6-3	TGTGCCAGCAGTGAGGGACGTACGACAGATACGCAGTATTTT	CASSEGRTTDTQYF